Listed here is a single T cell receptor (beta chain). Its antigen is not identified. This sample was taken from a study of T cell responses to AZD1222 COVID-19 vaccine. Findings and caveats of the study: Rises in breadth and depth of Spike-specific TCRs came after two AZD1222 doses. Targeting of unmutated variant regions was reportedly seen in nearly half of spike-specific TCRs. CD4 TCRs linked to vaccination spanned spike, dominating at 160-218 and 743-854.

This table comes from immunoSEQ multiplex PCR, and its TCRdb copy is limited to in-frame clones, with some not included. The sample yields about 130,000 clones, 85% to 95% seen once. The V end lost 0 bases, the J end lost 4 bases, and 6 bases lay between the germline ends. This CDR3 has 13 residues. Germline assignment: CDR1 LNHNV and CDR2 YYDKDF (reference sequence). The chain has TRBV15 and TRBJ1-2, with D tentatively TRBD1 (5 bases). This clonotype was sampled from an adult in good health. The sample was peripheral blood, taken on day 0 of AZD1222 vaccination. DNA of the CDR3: TGTGCCACCAGCAGAGATGGGGGCTATGGCTACACCTTC. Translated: CATSRDGGYGYTF.